Following are 15 T cell receptor beta chains from one sample sequenced in a study of shared clonotypes between healthy human individuals (dated by TCRdb to about 2020). The library was produced with the immunoSEQ multiplex PCR assay. TCRdb took over this immuneACCESS table, retaining in-frame rearrangements with V and J assigned. Such tables are incomplete; in checked studies, under half of the missing clones stem from an unresolved V gene, and the remainder is unexplained. Here the sample has roughly 1,000,000 clones; about four fifths occur a single time. More than 0.5% of the sample rests with the top ten. The sample consisted of memory CD4+ T cells from PBMCs. The cell subset or site label here, explained by the study, means: CD45RA-negative fraction. These receptors all come from a man between 18 and 29 years old in good health. Some clones in this sample may be carry-over from other donors' samples.

The sample holds one count of this clone. The chain employs TRBV30 and TRBJ1-4, with D possibly matching TRBD1 (6 bases). Trimming cost V 2 bases and J 4 bases, with 14 bases left between them. CDR1 and CDR2 from the germline V gene are GTSNPN and SVGIG (reference sequence). This CDR3 has 15 amino acids. The CDR3, as DNA: TGTGCCTGGAGTCCCGGACAGTATTATAATGAAAAACTGTTTTTT. This gives the protein CAWSPGQYYNEKLFF.

V and J are TRBV4-1 and TRBJ2-1; D is ambiguous. CDR3 length equals 15 residues. Trimming removed 0 bases from V and 2 bases from J, with 8 bases in between. Germline lookup yields CDR1 MGHRA and CDR2 YSYEKL. For the CDR3, the DNA is TGCGCCAGCAGCCAAGATATTGGTACCTACAATGAGCAGTTCTTC. Encoded protein: CASSQDIGTYNEQFF.

This clone was seen just once. This chain joins TRBV15 and TRBJ1-3, with TRBD1 matching 10 bases. Trimming removed 5 bases from V and 3 bases from J; junction bases left unmatched: 1. CDR3 length: 14 amino acids. CDR1 is LNHNV, CDR2 YYDKDF, per germline (reference sequence). As DNA, the CDR3 is TGTGCCACCAGCGGGACAGGGGATGGAAACACCATATATTTT. It is translated as CATSGTGDGNTIYF.

This clone was detected only a few times. The V and J genes are TRBV7-3 and TRBJ2-2; the D gene is possibly TRBD2 (6 bases). CDR3 length: 14 amino acids. Germline CDR1 SGHTA, CDR2 FQGTGA. With 2 bases removed from V and 5 bases from J, the gap between germline ends came to 9 bases. CDR3 in amino acids: CASSLGGRTGELFF. CDR3 DNA sequence: TGTGCCAGCAGCTTAGGGGGGAGAACCGGGGAGCTGTTTTTT. The entire variable domain, with the rest obtained from reference TRBV7-3 and TRBJ2-2, is as follows: GAGVSQTPSNKVTEKGKYVELRCDPISGHTALYWYRQSLGQGPEFLIYFQGTGAADDSGLPNDRFFAVRPEGSVSTLKIQRTERGDSAVYLCASSLGGRTGELFFGEGSRLTVL.

A remark on this clone: This could be a read error, since a much larger clone is one nucleotide away. Different DNA sequences within this sample yield the same CDR3. The rearrangement uses TRBV2 and TRBJ1-1, with D uncertain. From germline, CDR1 is SNHLY and CDR2 FYNNEI. The CDR3 is 13 amino acids. V lost 2 bases and J lost 0, with 4 bases in between. This CDR3 reads CASSEQLNTEAFF. CDR3 nucleotide sequence: TGTGCCAGCAGTGAACAGCTGAACACTGAAGCTTTCTTT.

This clone was recorded only once. A much larger clone lies a single base off, so this may be a read error. This CDR3 is also generated by other DNA sequences in the sample. This chain connects TRBV19 to TRBJ1-1, with TRBD1 identical over 9 bases. In germline, CDR1 is LNHDA, CDR2 SQIVND (reference sequence). V shed 9 bases, J shed 1 base, and the junction held 3 bases outside the gene matches. The CDR3 covers 13 residues. The CDR3 DNA reads TGTGCCAGCCGGGGACAGGGGAACACTGAAGCTTTCTTT. It is translated as CASRGQGNTEAFF.

The V call is TRBV28, the J call TRBJ2-7; possibly TRBD1 for D (6 bases). CDR1 is MDHEN, CDR2 SYDVKM, per germline. This CDR3 is built from 17 residues. Trimming pared 6 bases from V and 2 bases from J, leaving 23 bases between. CDR3 sequence (DNA): TGTGCCAGCAGCCATAGAGACAGGCTTAGACCCCCCTACGAGCAGTACTTC. The encoded protein is CASSHRDRLRPPYEQYF.

This clone was counted only a few times. The chain is built from TRBV11-2 and TRBJ2-3; the match to TRBD1 covers 8 bases. The V segment lost 5 bases and the J segment 6 bases; nucleotides outside the gene matches: 7. The V gene's germline CDR1 is SGHAT and CDR2 FQNNGV. The CDR3 covers 14 residues. CDR3 bases: TGTGCCAGCAGCCCACAGGGGGACAGGGATACGCAGTATTTT. Translated: CASSPQGDRDTQYF.

This rearrangement joins TRBV5-1 to TRBJ2-3; a weak D match, TRBD1 (6 bases). The ends were cut back, 4 bases at V and 4 bases at J, with 10 bases in the middle. Per the germline V gene, CDR1 is SGHRS and CDR2 is YFSETQ. CDR3 length equals 13 residues. CDR3 amino acids: CASSIEGADTQYF. The CDR3 DNA is TGCGCCAGCAGCATTGAGGGGGCAGATACGCAGTATTTT.

Concerning this clone itself: This sample also contains other DNA sequences that code for the same CDR3. This chain connects TRBV18 to TRBJ2-1, with 7 bases identical to TRBD2. This CDR3 has 15 residues. J gave up 1 base and V 3 bases, and 3 bases lay outside the gene matches. Germline V lookup: CDR1 KGHSH, CDR2 LQKENI. The CDR3 loop is CASSPNGGSYNEQFF. The DNA for the CDR3 is TGTGCCAGCTCACCTAACGGGGGGTCCTACAATGAGCAGTTCTTC. The complete variable domain, with remaining parts taken from reference TRBV18 and TRBJ2-1, reads NAGVMQNPRHLVRRRGQEARLRCSPMKGHSHVYWYRQLPEEGLKFMVYLQKENIIDESGMPKERFSAEFPKEGPSILRIQQVVRGDSAAYFCASSPNGGSYNEQFFGPGTRLTVL.

The rearrangement links TRBV4-2 to TRBJ2-1; 8 nucleotides line up with TRBD2. The CDR3 is made up of 16 amino acids. The junction had 11 bases not matched to a gene; V was cut back by 3 bases and J by 7 bases. The germline V gene has CDR1 LGHNA and CDR2 YNFKEQ. The chain's CDR3 is CASSQALAGHGNEQFF. CDR3 bases: TGTGCCAGCAGCCAGGCCCTAGCGGGCCATGGGAATGAGCAGTTCTTC.

J is TRBJ2-7 and V is TRBV7-2; D gene unclear. V was clipped by 2 bases and J by 7 bases, with 12 bases between them. Germline CDR1 SGHTA, CDR2 FQGNSA. This CDR3 is 13 amino acids long. The CDR3 bases are TGTGCCAGCAGCTTACCCCCGAGTCGGGAGCAGTACTTC. Amino acid sequence: CASSLPPSREQYF.

Of note for this clone: This CDR3 is also generated by other DNA sequences in the sample. This chain links TRBV4-2 with TRBJ2-2; no definite D call. The V gene's germline CDR1 is LGHNA and CDR2 YNFKEQ. Trimming cost V 0 bases and J 1 base, with 3 bases left between them. The CDR3 extends over 14 amino acids. The CDR3 DNA sequence: TGTGCCAGCAGCCAAGATTGGAACACCGGGGAGCTGTTTTTT. This translates into CASSQDWNTGELFF.

The rearrangement links TRBV5-8 to TRBJ1-3; possible D gene TRBD1, 6 bases. This CDR3 spans 14 amino acids. V was shortened by 7 bases and J by 2 bases, with 13 bases between the two germline ends. CDR1 SGHTS and CDR2 YDEGEE come from the germline V gene. CDR3 sequence: CASYTGSAGNTIYF. In nucleotides, the CDR3 is TGTGCCAGCTACACAGGGAGCGCTGGAAACACCATATATTTT.

This clone was counted once. The J gene is TRBJ1-3, the V gene TRBV2; D unclear. The V gene's germline CDR1 is SNHLY and CDR2 FYNNEI. V gave up 1 base and J gave up 10 bases, with 8 bases separating them. The CDR3 is 12 amino acids. The CDR3 nucleotides read TGTGCCAGCAGTGAAGGAGGTCCGACCATATATTTT. Residues: CASSEGGPTIYF.